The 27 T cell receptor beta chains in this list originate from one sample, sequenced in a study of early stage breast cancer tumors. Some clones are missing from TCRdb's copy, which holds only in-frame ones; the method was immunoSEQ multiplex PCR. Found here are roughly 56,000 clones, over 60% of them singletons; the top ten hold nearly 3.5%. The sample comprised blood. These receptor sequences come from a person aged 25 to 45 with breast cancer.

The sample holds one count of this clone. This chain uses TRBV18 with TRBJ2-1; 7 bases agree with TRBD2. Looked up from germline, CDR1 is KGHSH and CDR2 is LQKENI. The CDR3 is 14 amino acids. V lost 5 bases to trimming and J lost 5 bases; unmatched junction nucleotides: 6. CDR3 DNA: TGTGCCAGCTCATCCGGAGCGGGGAACAATGAGCAGTTCTTC. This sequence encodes CASSSGAGNNEQFF.

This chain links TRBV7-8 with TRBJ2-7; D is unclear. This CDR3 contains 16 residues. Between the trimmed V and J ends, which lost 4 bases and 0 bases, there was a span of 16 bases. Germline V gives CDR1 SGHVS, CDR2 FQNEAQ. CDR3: CASSSQSQTLSYEQYF. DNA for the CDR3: TGTGCCAGCAGCTCCCAAAGTCAGACACTCTCCTACGAGCAGTACTTC.

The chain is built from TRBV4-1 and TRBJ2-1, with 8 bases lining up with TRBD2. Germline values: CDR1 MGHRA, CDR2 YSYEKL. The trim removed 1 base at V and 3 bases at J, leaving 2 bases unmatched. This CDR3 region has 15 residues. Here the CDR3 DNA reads TGCGCCAGCAGCCAAGTCAGCGGGAGCTACAATGAGCAGTTCTTC. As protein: CASSQVSGSYNEQFF.

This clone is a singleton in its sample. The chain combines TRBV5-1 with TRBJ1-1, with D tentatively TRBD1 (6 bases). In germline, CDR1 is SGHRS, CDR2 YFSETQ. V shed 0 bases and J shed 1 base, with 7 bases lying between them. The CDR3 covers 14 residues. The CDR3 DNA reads TGCGCCAGCAGCTTGGAGGGACAGAACACTGAAGCTTTCTTT. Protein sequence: CASSLEGQNTEAFF.

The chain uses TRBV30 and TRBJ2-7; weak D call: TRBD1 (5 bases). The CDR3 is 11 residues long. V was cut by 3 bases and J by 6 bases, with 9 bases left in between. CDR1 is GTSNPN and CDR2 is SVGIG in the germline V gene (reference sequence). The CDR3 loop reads CAWSLGAEQYF. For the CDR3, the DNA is TGTGCCTGGAGCCTAGGGGCCGAGCAGTACTTC. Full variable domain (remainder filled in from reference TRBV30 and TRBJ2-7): SQTIHQWPATLVQPVGSPLSLECTVEGTSNPNLYWYRQAAGRGLQLLFYSVGIGQISSEVPQNLSASRPQDRQFILSSKKLLLSDSGFYLCAWSLGAEQYFGPGTRLTVT.

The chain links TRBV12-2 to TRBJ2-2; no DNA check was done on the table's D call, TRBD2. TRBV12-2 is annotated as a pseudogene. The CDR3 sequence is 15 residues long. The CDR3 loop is CASRLARANTGELFF. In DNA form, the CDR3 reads TGTGCAAGTCGCTTAGCGCGGGCCAACACCGGGGAGCTGTTTTTT.

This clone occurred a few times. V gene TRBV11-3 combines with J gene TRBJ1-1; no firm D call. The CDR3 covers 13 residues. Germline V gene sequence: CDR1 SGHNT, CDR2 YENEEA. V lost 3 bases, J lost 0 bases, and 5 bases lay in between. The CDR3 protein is CASSLRMNTEAFF. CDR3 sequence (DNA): TGTGCCAGCAGCTTGAGAATGAACACTGAAGCTTTCTTT.

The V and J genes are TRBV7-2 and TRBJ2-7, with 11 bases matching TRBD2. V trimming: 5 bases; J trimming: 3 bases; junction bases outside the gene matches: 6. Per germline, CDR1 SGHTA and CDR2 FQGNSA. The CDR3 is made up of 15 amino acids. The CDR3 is CASSRTSGSVYEQYF. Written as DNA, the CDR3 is TGTGCCAGCAGCAGAACTAGCGGGAGTGTCTACGAGCAGTACTTC. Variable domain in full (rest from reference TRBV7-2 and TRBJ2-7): GAGVSQSPSNKVTEKGKDVELRCDPISGHTALYWYRQSLGQGLEFLIYFQGNSAPDKSGLPSDRFSAERTGGSVSTLTIQRTQQEDSAVYLCASSRTSGSVYEQYFGPGTRLTVT.

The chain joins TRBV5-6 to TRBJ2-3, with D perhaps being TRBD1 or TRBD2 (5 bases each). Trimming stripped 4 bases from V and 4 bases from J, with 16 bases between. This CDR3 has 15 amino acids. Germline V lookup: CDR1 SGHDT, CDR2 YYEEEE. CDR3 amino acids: CASSRGPIIADTQYF. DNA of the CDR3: TGTGCCAGCAGCCGGGGCCCGATTATCGCAGATACGCAGTATTTT.

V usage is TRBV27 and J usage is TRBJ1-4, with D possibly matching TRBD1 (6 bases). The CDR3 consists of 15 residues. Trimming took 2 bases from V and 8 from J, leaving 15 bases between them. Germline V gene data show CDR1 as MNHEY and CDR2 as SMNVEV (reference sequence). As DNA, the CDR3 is TGTGCCAGCAGTTTAAGTGGGGGGCTAGGGGAAAAACTGTTTTTT. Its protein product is CASSLSGGLGEKLFF.

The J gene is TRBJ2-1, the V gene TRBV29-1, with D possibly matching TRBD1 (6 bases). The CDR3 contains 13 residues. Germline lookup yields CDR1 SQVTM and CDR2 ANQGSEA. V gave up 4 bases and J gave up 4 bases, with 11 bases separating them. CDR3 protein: CSVVGDTYNEQFF. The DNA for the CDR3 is TGCAGCGTTGTCGGGGACACGTACAATGAGCAGTTCTTC.

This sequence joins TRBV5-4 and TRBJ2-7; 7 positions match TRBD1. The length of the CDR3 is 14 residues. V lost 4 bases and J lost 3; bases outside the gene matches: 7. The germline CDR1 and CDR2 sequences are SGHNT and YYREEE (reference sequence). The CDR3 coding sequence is TGTGCCAGCAGCGCGTGGGACAGCCTCTACGAGCAGTACTTC. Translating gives CASSAWDSLYEQYF. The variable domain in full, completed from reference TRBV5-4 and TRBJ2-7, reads ETGVTQSPTHLIKTRGQQVTLRCSSQSGHNTVSWYQQALGQGPQFIFQYYREEENGRGNFPPRFSGLQFPNYSSELNVNALELDDSALYLCASSAWDSLYEQYFGPGTRLTVT.

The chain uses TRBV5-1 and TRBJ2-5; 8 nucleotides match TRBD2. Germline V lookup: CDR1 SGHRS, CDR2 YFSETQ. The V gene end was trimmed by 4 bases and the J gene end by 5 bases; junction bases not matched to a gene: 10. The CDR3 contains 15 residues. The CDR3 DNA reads TGCGCCAGCAGCCCGGGAGGGGAGCGATGGGAGACCCAGTACTTC. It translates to CASSPGGERWETQYF.

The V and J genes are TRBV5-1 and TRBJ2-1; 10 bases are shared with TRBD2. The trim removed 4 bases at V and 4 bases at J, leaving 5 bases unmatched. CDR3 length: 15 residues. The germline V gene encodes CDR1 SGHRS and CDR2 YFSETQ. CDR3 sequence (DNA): TGCGCCAGCAGCCCCGGACTAGCGGATTACAATGAGCAGTTCTTC. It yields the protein CASSPGLADYNEQFF.

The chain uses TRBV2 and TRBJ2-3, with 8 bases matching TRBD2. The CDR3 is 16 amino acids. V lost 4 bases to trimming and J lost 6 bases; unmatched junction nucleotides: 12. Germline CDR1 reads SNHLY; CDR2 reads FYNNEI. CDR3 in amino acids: CASSVLGAGVPDTQYF. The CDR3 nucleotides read TGTGCCAGCAGTGTCCTGGGAGCGGGAGTTCCGGATACGCAGTATTTT.

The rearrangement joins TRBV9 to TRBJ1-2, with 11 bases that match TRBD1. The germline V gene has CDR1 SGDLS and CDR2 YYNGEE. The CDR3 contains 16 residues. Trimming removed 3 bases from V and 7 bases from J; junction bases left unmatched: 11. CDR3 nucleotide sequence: TGTGCCAGCAGCGAAACCGGGACAGGGGGAGGGAGTGGCTACACCTTC. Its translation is CASSETGTGGGSGYTF.

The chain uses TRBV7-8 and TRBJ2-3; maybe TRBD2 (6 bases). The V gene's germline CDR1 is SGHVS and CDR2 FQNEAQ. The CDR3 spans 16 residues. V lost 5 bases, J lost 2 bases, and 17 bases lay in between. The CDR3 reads CASSPRREPFTDTQYF. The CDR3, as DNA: TGTGCCAGCAGCCCCAGACGGGAGCCCTTCACAGATACGCAGTATTTT.

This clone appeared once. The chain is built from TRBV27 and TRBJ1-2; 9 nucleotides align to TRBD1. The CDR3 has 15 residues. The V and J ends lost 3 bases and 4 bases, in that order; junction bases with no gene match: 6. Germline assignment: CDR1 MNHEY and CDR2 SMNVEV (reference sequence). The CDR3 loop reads CASSFGQGLAYGYTF. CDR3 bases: TGTGCCAGCAGTTTCGGACAGGGGCTCGCCTATGGCTACACCTTC.

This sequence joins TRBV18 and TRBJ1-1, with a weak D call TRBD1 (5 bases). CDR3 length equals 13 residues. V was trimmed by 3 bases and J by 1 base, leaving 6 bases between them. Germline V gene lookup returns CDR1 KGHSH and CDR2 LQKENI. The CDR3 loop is CASSPGQNTEAFF. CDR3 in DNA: TGTGCCAGCTCACCGGGGCAGAACACTGAAGCTTTCTTT.

The CDR3 protein is CASSSSADTQYF. The CDR3 DNA is TGCGCCAGCAGCTCGTCGGCAGATACGCAGTATTTT. The chain recombines TRBV5-1 with TRBJ2-3; D is undetermined. There are 12 residues in the CDR3. In germline, CDR1 is SGHRS, CDR2 YFSETQ. V lost 3 bases and J 4 bases, leaving 6 bases between the germline ends.

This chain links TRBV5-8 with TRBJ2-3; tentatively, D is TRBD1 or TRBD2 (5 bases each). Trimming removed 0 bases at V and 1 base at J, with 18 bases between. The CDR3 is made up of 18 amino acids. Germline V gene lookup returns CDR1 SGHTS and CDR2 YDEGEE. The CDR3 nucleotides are TGTGCCAGCAGCTTGGGAGGGGCTTCCCTAGGCGGCACAGATACGCAGTATTTT. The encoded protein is CASSLGGASLGGTDTQYF.

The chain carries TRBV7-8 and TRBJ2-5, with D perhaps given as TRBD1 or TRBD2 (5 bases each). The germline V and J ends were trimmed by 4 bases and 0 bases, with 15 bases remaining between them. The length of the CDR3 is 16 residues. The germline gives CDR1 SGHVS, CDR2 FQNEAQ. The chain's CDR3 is CASSSLGAGYQETQYF. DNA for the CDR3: TGTGCCAGCAGCTCACTAGGGGCGGGTTACCAAGAGACCCAGTACTTC.

The CDR3 DNA is TGTGCCAGCAGCTTAGGACAGGGCGTGGACACTGAAGCTTTCTTT. As protein: CASSLGQGVDTEAFF. The J gene is TRBJ1-1, the V gene TRBV7-9; TRBD1 aligns across 7 bases. This CDR3 contains 15 residues. The J segment lost 3 bases and the V segment lost 1 base, leaving 5 bases of the junction unmatched. CDR1 is SEHNR, CDR2 FQNEAQ, per germline (reference sequence).

The CDR3 DNA follows: TGTGCCAGCAGCTTTAGCGGGATCGTGAGGGAGACCCAGTACTTC. Its protein product is CASSFSGIVRETQYF. The V and J genes are TRBV7-2 and TRBJ2-5; TRBD2 agrees at 8 bases. This CDR3 is built from 15 residues. Germline values: CDR1 SGHTA, CDR2 FQGNSA. The junction had 8 bases not matched to a gene; V was cut back by 3 bases and J by 5 bases.

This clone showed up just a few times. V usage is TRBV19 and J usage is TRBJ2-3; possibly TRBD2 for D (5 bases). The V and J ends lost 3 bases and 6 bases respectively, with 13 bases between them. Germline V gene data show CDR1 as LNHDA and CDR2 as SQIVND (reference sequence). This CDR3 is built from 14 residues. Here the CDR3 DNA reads TGTGCCAGTAGTATGGCAACTAGGAGGGATACGCAGTATTTT. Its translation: CASSMATRRDTQYF. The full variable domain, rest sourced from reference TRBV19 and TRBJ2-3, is DGGITQSPKYLFRKEGQNVTLSCEQNLNHDAMYWYRQDPGQGLRLIYYSQIVNDFQKGDIAEGYSVSREKKESFPLTVTSAQKNPTAFYLCASSMATRRDTQYFGPGTRLTVL.

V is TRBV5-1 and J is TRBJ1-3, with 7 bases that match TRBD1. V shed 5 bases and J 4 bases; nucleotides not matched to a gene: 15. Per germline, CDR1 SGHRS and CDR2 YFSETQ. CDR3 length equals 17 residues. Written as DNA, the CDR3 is TGCGCCAGCAGGCGGACAGGCCCGACCTCATCCGGAAACACCATATATTTT. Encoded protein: CASRRTGPTSSGNTIYF. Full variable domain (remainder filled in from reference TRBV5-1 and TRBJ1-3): KAGVTQTPRYLIKTRGQQVTLSCSPISGHRSVSWYQQTPGQGLQFLFEYFSETQRNKGNFPGRFSGRQFSNSRSEMNVSTLELGDSALYLCASRRTGPTSSGNTIYFGEGSWLTVV.

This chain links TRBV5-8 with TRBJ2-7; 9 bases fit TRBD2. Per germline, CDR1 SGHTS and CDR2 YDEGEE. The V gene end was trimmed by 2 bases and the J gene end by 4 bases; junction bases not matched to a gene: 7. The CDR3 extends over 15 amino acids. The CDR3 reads CASSFLSGSMYEQYF. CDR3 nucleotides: TGTGCCAGCAGCTTCCTTAGCGGGAGTATGTACGAGCAGTACTTC.